These T cell receptor beta chains were read from a single sample in a study of blood T cells in healthy people across ages. TCRdb reprocessed the 5' RACE reads with MiXCR, giving one entry per CDR3 protein. The sample lists approximately 850,000 distinct CDR3 sequences, 58% occurring once. The sample consisted of blood. The receptors were gathered from a young man in good health. CDR3s include the opening cysteine and the closing phenylalanine or tryptophan. D genes are given only for firm matches. Where a row states a size, it is once, few, many or the class of an expanded clone; other rows omit it.

D gene	clone size	J gene	V gene	CDR3 DNA	CDR3 protein
TRBD2	.	TRBJ2-1	TRBV2	TGTGCCAGCAGCCGCACTAGCGGGAGGGGGAAGCAGTTCTTC	CASSRTSGRGKQFF
.	.	TRBJ2-1	TRBV5-1	TGCGCCAGCAGCTTGGAGGTAGCTATTCAGTTCTATGAGCAGTTCTTC	CASSLEVAIQFYEQFF
TRBD2	.	TRBJ2-1	TRBV6-5	TGTGCCAGCAGGTCCGGGACTAGCTTCGAGCAGTTCTTC	CASRSGTSFEQFF
TRBD2	few	TRBJ2-5	TRBV6-6	TGTGCCAGCAGTTACTCGGGGCGGGAGGGAATGGAGACCCAGTACTTC	CASSYSGREGMETQYF
TRBD1	.	TRBJ2-5	TRBV9	TGTGCCAGCAGCGTAGCTACAGGGGGGACCCAGTACTTC	CASSVATGGTQYF
.	.	TRBJ2-1	TRBV20-1	TGCAGTGCTAGAGATGCTAGACAGAATGAGCAGTTCTTC	CSARDARQNEQFF
TRBD2	few	TRBJ2-7	TRBV7-2	TGTGCCAGCAGCTTACCTGAGACTAGCGTGGGCGAGCAGTACTTC	CASSLPETSVGEQYF
.	few	TRBJ1-2	TRBV29-1	TGCAGCGTTGATACCGCCGACTATGGCTACACCTTC	CSVDTADYGYTF
.	.	TRBJ2-3	TRBV27	TGTGCCAGCAGTGGACCGTCCAGGGATACGCAGTATTTT	CASSGPSRDTQYF
.	.	TRBJ1-1	TRBV9	TGTGCCAGCAGCGTAGGCGGAGAGAACACTGAAGCTTTCTTT	CASSVGGENTEAFF
TRBD1	.	TRBJ1-6	TRBV25-1	TGTGCTAGCAGTCAGACAGGGGGCTCTTCACCCCTCCACTTT	CASSQTGGSSPLHF
TRBD2	few	TRBJ2-1	TRBV13	TGTGCCAGCAGCTTAGAAGCGGGGGGGTTCGGGCAGTTCTTC	CASSLEAGGFGQFF
.	.	TRBJ2-1	TRBV20-1	TGCAGTGCGGGGGGTCTAGAGGACTTCAATGAGCAGTTCTTC	CSAGGLEDFNEQFF
.	.	TRBJ2-7	TRBV14	TGTGCCAGCAGCCAATTCCGAGCTTACGAGCAGTACTTC	CASSQFRAYEQYF
TRBD2	.	TRBJ2-1	TRBV6-6	TGTGCCAGAAGCGGGACTAGCGGGAATTGGAATGAGCAGTTCTTC	CARSGTSGNWNEQFF
TRBD2	few	TRBJ2-7	TRBV6-6	TGTGCCAGCCGACCAACGGGGGGGAGCTACGAGCAGTACTTC	CASRPTGGSYEQYF
TRBD1	.	TRBJ2-7	TRBV18	TGTGCCAGCTCACCCGGACAGGGGAAGGGCTACGAGCAGTACTTC	CASSPGQGKGYEQYF
.	.	TRBJ1-2	TRBV6-5	TGTGCCAGCAGTGTACACAGGGCCTCCCAGGACTACACCTTC	CASSVHRASQDYTF
TRBD1	.	TRBJ2-5	TRBV11-2	TGTGCCAGCAGCCGAGGGGACAGACTACAAGAGACCCAGTACTTC	CASSRGDRLQETQYF
.	.	TRBJ2-7	TRBV29-1	TGCAGCGTTGAAGTCGGTTCCTACGAGCAGTACTTC	CSVEVGSYEQYF
.	.	TRBJ2-6	TRBV30	TGTGCCTGGAGGCCTCGCTCGATGGGGGCCAACGTCCTGACTTTC	CAWRPRSMGANVLTF
.	.	TRBJ1-1	TRBV7-2	TGTGCCGGGGGGGGCAATCTGTTGACTGAAGCTTTCTTT	CAGGGNLLTEAFF
TRBD2	once	TRBJ2-1	TRBV27	TGTGCCAGCAGTTCCATCTATGGGACTAGCGGGGGGCCACGCAGACATGAGCAGTTCTTC	CASSSIYGTSGGPRRHEQFF
.	.	TRBJ1-2	TRBV6-5	TGTGCCAGCAGTTATTCGGGGTTGGCATATGGCTACACCTTC	CASSYSGLAYGYTF
.	.	TRBJ2-7	TRBV7-9	TGTGCCAGCAGCCCTCAACAGGGCCCGAACCGCGAGCAGTACTTC	CASSPQQGPNREQYF
.	.	TRBJ2-7	TRBV12-3/TRBV12-4	TGTGCCAGCAGCATGGTCCGCTATGCTTACGAGCAGTACTTC	CASSMVRYAYEQYF
.	.	TRBJ2-7	TRBV7-6	TGTGCCAGCAGCCTAGCCATTACTTACAATGAGCAGTACTTC	CASSLAITYNEQYF
.	few	TRBJ2-7	TRBV21-1	TGTGCCAGCAGCAATGTCGGACTCCGCGCGGGGAACAGCTCCTACGAGCAGTACTTC	CASSNVGLRAGNSSYEQYF
.	many	TRBJ2-7	TRBV5-5	TGTGCCAGCAGCTTGTTGTTATTCAGCTCCTACGAGCAGTACTTC	CASSLLLFSSYEQYF
.	.	TRBJ2-1	TRBV7-2	TGTGCCAGCAGCTTAGTACAGAGTAGTGGGACGGAGCAGTTCTTC	CASSLVQSSGTEQFF
.	.	TRBJ2-4	TRBV7-8	TGTGCCAGCAGCTTAGTAACAGCCGAGCCCCAGTACTTC	CASSLVTAEPQYF
.	.	TRBJ2-5	TRBV7-7	TGTGCTAGCAGCTTATTACTGCTTAAAGAGACCCAGTACTTC	CASSLLLLKETQYF
.	few	TRBJ2-1	TRBV7-3	TGTGCCAGCAGCTCTCAGGGTGGTGAGCAGTTCTTC	CASSSQGGEQFF
TRBD1	.	TRBJ1-2	TRBV12-3/TRBV12-4	TGTGCCAGCAGCAGGGACAGACTCTATGGCTACACCTTC	CASSRDRLYGYTF
TRBD1	.	TRBJ2-5	TRBV12-3/TRBV12-4	TGTGCCAGCAACGTAGGGACAGCACAAGAGACCCAGTACTTC	CASNVGTAQETQYF
.	.	TRBJ2-1	TRBV12-3/TRBV12-4	TGTGCCAGCAGTTACGGACAGACACATAATATTGATGAGCAGTTCTTC	CASSYGQTHNIDEQFF
.	.	TRBJ2-5	TRBV14	TGTGCCAGCAGCCAAGATACTGCGACCCAGTACTTC	CASSQDTATQYF